This T cell receptor beta chain was obtained from a study of cytomegalovirus exposure and HLA in healthy donors. General observations from the study: In a later analysis, compared with equally common non-associated chains, HLA-associated beta chains were more expanded. In most subjects, TCR beta sequences reportedly gave accurate predictions of HLA-A and HLA-B alleles.

About this clone: Its antigen is unidentified.

This CDR3 has 15 amino acids. The trim removed 6 bases at V and 6 bases at J, leaving 9 bases unmatched. CDR1 and CDR2 from the germline V gene are SNHLY and FYNNEI. Likely unrecorded immune exposures existed in these nominally healthy donors. 13 Jbeta primers and 60 Vbeta primers were used for the PCR. Authors' methods: About 11 million of tens of millions of unique TCR beta chains were shared, per a later count. This table comes from immunoSEQ multiplex PCR, and its TCRdb copy is limited to in-frame clones, with some not included. The V and J calls and clone size are taken from that table; D and trimming were inferred from the DNA. The top ten clones hold roughly 2.6% of a sample with approximately 100,000 clones, 70% to 80% of them seen once.

The chain is built from TRBV2 and TRBJ2-7, with 12 bases that match TRBD1. The specimen sequenced was PBMCs. This sequence was found in a female donor in good health and CMV-seronegative. Here the CDR3 DNA reads TGTGCCAGCAGGGATTCCGGGACAGGGGGCGGCGAGCAGTACTTC. It translates to CASRDSGTGGGEQYF.